The 27 T cell receptor beta chains given below trace back to one sample, sequenced in a study of metastatic and nonmetastatic thyroid tumors. With MiXCR, TCRdb reprocessed the PCR reads. The table has roughly 16,000 clones, 25% to 30% seen once; the top ten hold roughly 12%. No treatment of any kind had been given to any patient before thyroid surgery. The sample was tumor tissue. These receptor sequences come from a male donor with papillary thyroid cancer or a benign thyroid nodule (not recorded which). Some clones in this sample may be carry-over from other donors' samples.

This clone ranks as medium-sized. The CDR3 protein is CASTFGGFGTQYF. CDR3 bases: TGTGCCAGCACCTTCGGAGGGTTTGGGACCCAGTACTTC. The chain has TRBV12-3 or TRBV12-4 and TRBJ2-5; weak D call: TRBD2 (6 bases). Trimming took off 7 bases at V and 7 bases at J, with 16 bases between the two ends. The CDR3 consists of 13 residues.

The chain is built from TRBV27 and TRBJ2-7; 7 positions agree with TRBD2. Trimming removed 3 bases from V and 5 bases from J; junction bases left unmatched: 7. The germline V gene encodes CDR1 MNHEY and CDR2 SMNVEV (reference sequence). The CDR3 is made up of 14 amino acids. The CDR3 spells CASSFFAGADEQYF. The CDR3 DNA sequence: TGTGCCAGCAGTTTCTTCGCGGGAGCGGACGAGCAGTACTTC.

This clone was counted at least ten times. The chain has TRBV7-2 and TRBJ2-1, with 9 bases fitting TRBD2. The CDR3 runs to 15 residues. Germline assignment: CDR1 SGHTA and CDR2 FQGNSA. V shed 4 bases, J shed 6 bases, and the junction held 7 bases outside the gene matches. CDR3 residues: CASSYAGGRANEQFF. For the CDR3, the DNA is TGTGCCAGCAGCTATGCGGGGGGGCGGGCCAATGAGCAGTTCTTC.

V and J are TRBV6-2 or TRBV6-3 and TRBJ2-7; maybe TRBD2 (6 bases). V was clipped by 0 bases and J by 8 bases, with 17 bases between them. Germline V gene data show CDR1 as MNHEY and CDR2 as SVGEGT. The CDR3 contains 15 residues. CDR3 loop: CASSYSGGILNKQYF. CDR3 DNA sequence: TGTGCCAGCAGTTACTCGGGCGGGATCCTTAACAAGCAGTACTTC.

The genes are TRBV6-1 and TRBJ1-6; D not certain. The CDR3 consists of 13 residues. The germline CDR1 and CDR2 sequences are MNHNS and SASEGT. V lost 8 bases, J lost 4 bases, and 9 bases lay in between. The CDR3 protein is CASSPRYNSPLHF. CDR3 DNA sequence: TGTGCCAGCTCTCCCCGGTATAATTCACCCCTCCACTTT.

This clone has more than one count but fewer than ten. The chain is built from TRBV2 and TRBJ1-2; weak D call: TRBD1 (5 bases). Germline assignment: CDR1 SNHLY and CDR2 FYNNEI. The V gene lost 11 bases and the J gene lost 8 bases, with 18 bases spanning the gap. There are 12 residues in the CDR3. The CDR3: CAGRQRGGGYTF. CDR3 DNA: TGTGCCGGACGACAAAGGGGCGGAGGCTACACCTTC.

This clone was recorded many times. V is TRBV19 and J is TRBJ1-1; a weak D match, TRBD1 (6 bases). The germline gives CDR1 LNHDA, CDR2 SQIVND (reference sequence). The CDR3 has 14 amino acids. V was shortened by 7 bases and J by 2 bases, with 14 bases between the two germline ends. CDR3 in amino acids: CASIHQGRNTEAFF. The CDR3 DNA follows: TGTGCCAGTATCCACCAGGGGCGAAACACTGAAGCTTTCTTT.

This clone showed up just a few times. The chain couples TRBV28 to TRBJ1-5, with D possibly TRBD1 on 5 matching bases. The CDR3 consists of 19 residues. Looked up from germline, CDR1 is MDHEN and CDR2 is SYDVKM. Trimming stripped 5 bases from V and 0 bases from J, with 23 bases between. The CDR3 bases are TGTGCCAGCAGTGCCAAGGGGCCCCGCGGTCCCCATAGCAATCAGCCCCAGCATTTT. It encodes CASSAKGPRGPHSNQPQHF.

This clone has a handful of counts. The chain carries TRBV15 and TRBJ2-3; 12 bases match TRBD2. CDR1 and CDR2 (germline): LNHNV, YYDKDF (reference sequence). After removal of 5 bases from V and 6 bases from J, the junction contained 12 bases not matched to a gene. There are 17 residues in the CDR3. In DNA form, the CDR3 reads TGTGCCACCAGCGAGAATAGACTAGCGGGAGTTTGGGATACGCAGTATTTT. This gives the protein CATSENRLAGVWDTQYF.

This clone was found many times. This chain joins TRBV11-2 and TRBJ2-7; D might be TRBD2 (6 bases). The germline V gene has CDR1 SGHAT and CDR2 FQNNGV. The CDR3 has 15 residues. Trimming left V 1 base short and J 0 bases short, with 10 bases between. This CDR3 reads CASSLVIGSSYEQYF. The DNA of the CDR3 is TGTGCCAGCAGCTTAGTTATCGGGAGCTCCTACGAGCAGTACTTC. Together with reference TRBV11-2 and TRBJ2-7, the CDR3 gives the full variable domain: EAGVAQSPRYKIIEKRQSVAFWCNPISGHATLYWYQQILGQGPKLLIQFQNNGVVDDSQLPKDRFSAERLKGVDSTLKIQPAKLEDSAVYLCASSLVIGSSYEQYFGPGTRLTVT.

CDR3 amino acids: CGSRRSYNEQFF. In DNA, the CDR3 is TGTGGGAGCAGACGCTCCTACAATGAGCAGTTCTTC. This chain links TRBV6-1 with TRBJ2-1, with D unclear. CDR1 MNHNS and CDR2 SASEGT come from the germline V gene. This CDR3 has 12 amino acids.

This clone was detected many times. This CDR3 reads CASSLDEPRGRTQYF. CDR3 nucleotides: TGTGCCAGCAGCTTAGACGAGCCCCGTGGTAGGACCCAGTACTTC. The chain has TRBV11-2 and TRBJ2-5; D remains unclear. Between the trimmed V and J ends, which lost 0 bases and 7 bases, there was a span of 15 bases. Germline assignment: CDR1 SGHAT and CDR2 FQNNGV. The CDR3 is 15 amino acids. The full variable domain, rest sourced from reference TRBV11-2 and TRBJ2-5, is EAGVAQSPRYKIIEKRQSVAFWCNPISGHATLYWYQQILGQGPKLLIQFQNNGVVDDSQLPKDRFSAERLKGVDSTLKIQPAKLEDSAVYLCASSLDEPRGRTQYFGPGTRLLVL.

The V and J genes are TRBV20-1 and TRBJ2-1; no firm D call. This CDR3 is built from 15 residues. CDR1 and CDR2 from the germline V gene are DFQATT and SNEGSKA (reference sequence). Trimming left V 1 base short and J 4 bases short, with 14 bases between. The CDR3 coding sequence is TGCAGTGCTAGAGCCCCAGCGCTCGATTACAATGAGCAGTTCTTC. Protein: CSARAPALDYNEQFF.

This clone was observed a few times. The chain carries TRBV28 and TRBJ1-2, with unresolved D. The V and J ends lost 1 base and 6 bases respectively, with 0 bases between them. CDR3 size: 10 residues. CDR1 MDHEN and CDR2 SYDVKM come from the germline V gene. The DNA for the CDR3 is TGTGCCAGCAGTTTATATGGCTACACCTTC. It translates to CASSLYGYTF.

This clone has a single count. The chain couples TRBV15 to TRBJ2-5; the match to TRBD1 covers 10 bases. CDR3 length: 18 residues. V lost 0 bases to trimming and J lost 3 bases; unmatched junction nucleotides: 10. Germline CDR1 and CDR2: LNHNV and YYDKDF (reference sequence). This CDR3 reads CATSRDLGTGARKETQYF. The CDR3 region has the DNA TGTGCCACCAGCAGAGATCTCGGGACAGGGGCGAGAAAAGAGACCCAGTACTTC.

By proportion, this clone is medium-sized. The gene calls are TRBV7-9 and TRBJ2-7; D unclear. There are 12 residues in the CDR3. In germline, CDR1 is SEHNR, CDR2 FQNEAQ (reference sequence). Trimming shortened V by 5 bases and J by 7 bases, and 12 bases separated the two germline ends. As DNA, the CDR3 is TGTGCCAGCAGCGCGGACGGAGCTGAGCAGTACTTC. It translates to CASSADGAEQYF.

The table lists this clone with many counts. The CDR3 reads CASSYNLPPDTQYF. The DNA of the CDR3 is TGTGCCAGCAGCTACAATTTACCCCCAGATACGCAGTATTTT. V gene TRBV2 combines with J gene TRBJ2-3; D unresolved. Germline V gene sequence: CDR1 SNHLY, CDR2 FYNNEI. The V gene lost 6 bases and the J gene lost 4 bases, with 14 bases spanning the gap. The CDR3 loop spans 14 amino acids.

This clone was found many times. This rearrangement joins TRBV18 to TRBJ2-3; no clear D gene. Looked up from germline, CDR1 is KGHSH and CDR2 is LQKENI. V lost 0 bases and J lost 5, with 6 bases in between. The CDR3 contains 13 residues. CDR3 amino acids: CASSPPSRDTQYF. CDR3 nucleotides: TGTGCCAGCTCACCACCGAGTCGAGATACGCAGTATTTT.

This clone was recorded at least ten times. The V and J genes are TRBV7-8 and TRBJ2-4, with D perhaps TRBD1 (5 bases). V was cut by 2 bases and J by 4 bases, with 12 bases left in between. The CDR3 has 15 amino acids. Germline V lookup: CDR1 SGHVS, CDR2 FQNEAQ. As DNA, the CDR3 is TGTGCCAGCAGCTTAACCAACAGGATTAAAAACATTCAGTACTTC. Translating it yields CASSLTNRIKNIQYF.

As to this clone: Compared with germline, one end of the junction differs, possibly owing to a read error. The rearrangement joins TRBV5-5 to TRBJ1-2; 9 bases are shared with TRBD1. CDR3 size: 13 residues. CDR1 is SGHKS, CDR2 YYEKEE, per germline (reference sequence). CDR3 DNA: TGTGCCAGCAGCCGGGACAGGGATTATGGCCACACCTTC. As protein: CASSRDRDYGHTF.

This sequence joins TRBV28 and TRBJ1-3, with D hard to call. CDR1 is MDHEN, CDR2 SYDVKM, per germline. The CDR3 consists of 16 residues. The germline V and J ends were trimmed by 1 base and 4 bases, with 14 bases remaining between them. CDR3 residues: CASSLSGDTRGNTIYF. The CDR3 DNA sequence: TGTGCCAGCAGTTTATCAGGTGACACTCGCGGAAACACCATATATTTT.

V usage is TRBV19 and J usage is TRBJ2-1; D is ambiguous. In germline, CDR1 is LNHDA, CDR2 SQIVND (reference sequence). Deletions cut 6 bases from V and 8 bases from J, with 23 bases between. The CDR3 runs to 16 residues. CDR3 DNA: TGTGCCAGTAGCCCGAGCCAGATTCGTTATTCCGATGAGCAGTTCTTC. This sequence encodes CASSPSQIRYSDEQFF.

This clone is medium-sized. The chain uses TRBV12-3 or TRBV12-4 and TRBJ2-3; 10 bases are shared with TRBD2. V lost 6 bases, J lost 2 bases, and 5 bases stayed unmatched. The CDR3 extends over 15 amino acids. In DNA form, the CDR3 reads TGTGCCAGCAGACCACTAGCGGGATACACAGATACGCAGTATTTT. Translating it yields CASRPLAGYTDTQYF.

The V call is TRBV30, the J call TRBJ2-7; 7 bases fit TRBD1. V dropped 4 bases and J dropped 12; count of bases not matched to a gene: 12. In germline, CDR1 is GTSNPN, CDR2 SVGIG (reference sequence). This CDR3 spans 12 amino acids. The CDR3: CAWNQKTTGVYF. CDR3 in DNA: TGTGCCTGGAACCAAAAAACTACAGGGGTGTACTTC.

This clone is classed as medium-sized. In the same sample, other DNA sequences code for this CDR3. J is TRBJ2-1 and V is TRBV12-3 or TRBV12-4; TRBD2 might be the D (5 bases). This CDR3 is built from 14 residues. V dropped 3 bases and J dropped 7 bases, with 13 bases sitting between them. CDR3 region: CASSFRGSGNEQFF. The CDR3 DNA follows: TGTGCCAGCAGTTTTCGGGGAAGTGGGAATGAGCAGTTCTTC.

This clone is judged medium-sized. The gene calls are TRBV4-1 and TRBJ1-2; TRBD1 might be the D (6 bases). The CDR3 is made up of 14 amino acids. The V end was cut by 5 bases, the J end by 5 bases, with 15 bases between. Looked up from germline, CDR1 is MGHRA and CDR2 is YSYEKL. CDR3 sequence (DNA): TGCGCCAGCAGCGTGGACAGCTTGATGTATGGCTACACCTTC. Translated: CASSVDSLMYGYTF.

This clone is a singleton in its sample. The chain couples TRBV25-1 to TRBJ1-1; D is perhaps TRBD1 (5 bases). V was clipped by 5 bases and J by 3 bases, with 19 bases between them. CDR3 length: 16 residues. Germline CDR1 MGHDK, CDR2 SYGVNS. The CDR3 here is CASSLEISGGHTEAFF. The CDR3 nucleotides are TGTGCCAGCAGTTTAGAGATAAGTGGGGGTCACACTGAAGCTTTCTTT.